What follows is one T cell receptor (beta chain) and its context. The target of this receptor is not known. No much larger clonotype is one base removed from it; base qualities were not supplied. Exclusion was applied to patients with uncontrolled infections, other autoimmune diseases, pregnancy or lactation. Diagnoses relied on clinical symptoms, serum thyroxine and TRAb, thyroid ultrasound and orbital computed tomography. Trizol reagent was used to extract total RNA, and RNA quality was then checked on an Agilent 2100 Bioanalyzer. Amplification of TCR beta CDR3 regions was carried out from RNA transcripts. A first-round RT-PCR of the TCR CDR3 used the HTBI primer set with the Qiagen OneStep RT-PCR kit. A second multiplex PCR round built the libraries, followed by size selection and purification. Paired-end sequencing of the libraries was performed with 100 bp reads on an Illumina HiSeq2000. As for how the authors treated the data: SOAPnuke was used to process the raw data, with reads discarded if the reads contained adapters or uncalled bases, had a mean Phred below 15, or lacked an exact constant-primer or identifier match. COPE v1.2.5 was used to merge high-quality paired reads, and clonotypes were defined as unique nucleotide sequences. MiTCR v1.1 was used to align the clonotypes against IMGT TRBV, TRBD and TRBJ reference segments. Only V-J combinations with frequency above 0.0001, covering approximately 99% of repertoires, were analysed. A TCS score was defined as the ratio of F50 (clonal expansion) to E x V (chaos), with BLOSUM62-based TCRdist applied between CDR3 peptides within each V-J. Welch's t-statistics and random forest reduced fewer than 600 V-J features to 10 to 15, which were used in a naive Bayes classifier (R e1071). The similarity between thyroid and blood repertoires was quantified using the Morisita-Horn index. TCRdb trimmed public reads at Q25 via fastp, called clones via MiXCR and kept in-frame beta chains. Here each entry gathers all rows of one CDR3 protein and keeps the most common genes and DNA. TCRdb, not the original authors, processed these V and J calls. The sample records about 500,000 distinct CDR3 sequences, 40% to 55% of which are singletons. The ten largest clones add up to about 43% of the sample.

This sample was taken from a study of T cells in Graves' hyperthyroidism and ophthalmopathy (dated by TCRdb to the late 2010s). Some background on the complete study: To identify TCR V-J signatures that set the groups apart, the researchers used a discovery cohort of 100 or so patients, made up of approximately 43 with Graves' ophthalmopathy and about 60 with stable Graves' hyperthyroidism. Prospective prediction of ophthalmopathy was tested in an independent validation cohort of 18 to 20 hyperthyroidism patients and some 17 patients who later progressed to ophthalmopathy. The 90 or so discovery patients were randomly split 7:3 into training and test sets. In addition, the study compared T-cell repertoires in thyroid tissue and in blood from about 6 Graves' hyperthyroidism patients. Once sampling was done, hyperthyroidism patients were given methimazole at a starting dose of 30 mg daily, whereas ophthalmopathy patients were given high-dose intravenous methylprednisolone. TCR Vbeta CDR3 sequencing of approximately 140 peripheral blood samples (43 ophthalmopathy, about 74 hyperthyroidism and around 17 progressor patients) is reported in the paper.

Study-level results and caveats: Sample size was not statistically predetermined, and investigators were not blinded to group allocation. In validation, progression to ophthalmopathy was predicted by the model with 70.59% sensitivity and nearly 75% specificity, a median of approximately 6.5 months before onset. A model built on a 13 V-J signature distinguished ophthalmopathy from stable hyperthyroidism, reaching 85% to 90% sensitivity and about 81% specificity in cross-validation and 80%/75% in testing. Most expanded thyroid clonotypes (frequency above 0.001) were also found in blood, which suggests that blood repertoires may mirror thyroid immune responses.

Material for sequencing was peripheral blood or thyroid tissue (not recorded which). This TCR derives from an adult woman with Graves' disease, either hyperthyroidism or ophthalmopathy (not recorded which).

The CDR3 protein sequence reads: CASSNRRTVEAFF. The base sequence is TGTGCCAGTAGTAACCGGAGGACAGTTGAAGCTTTCTTT. The sequence is built from TRBV19 and TRBJ1-1; a tentative D match to TRBD1 spans 6 bases. Sequences LNHDA (CDR1) and SQIVND (CDR2) are obtained from the germline V gene (reference sequence). The CDR3 contains 13 residues, cysteine and phenylalanine counted. Only the CDR3 region is kept as DNA, spanning 39 bases read in frame from base 1. The V end loses 4 bases and the J end loses 7 bases, and a stretch of 13 bases separates them.